These 27 T cell receptor beta chains were sequenced from one sample in a study of OX40 agonist ivuxolimab in advanced cancers. Clones were read by immunoSEQ multiplex PCR, and TCRdb kept only the in-frame ones, dropping some. The sample shows about 120,000 clones, approximately 89% of them seen only once. The sample here was CD4+ or CD8+ T cells sorted from blood, taken in a trial of the OX40 agonist ivuxolimab. The receptor set was obtained from an adult with an advanced solid tumor such as melanoma, head and neck, liver or kidney cancer.

The chain joins TRBV7-9 to TRBJ2-2, with TRBD2 as a possible D gene (6 bases). Per germline, CDR1 SEHNR and CDR2 FQNEAQ (reference sequence). The CDR3 runs 17 residues. The V and J ends lost 1 base and 4 bases respectively, with 16 bases between them. The CDR3 DNA reads TGTGCCAGCAGCTTAGGGCGGGGAATTCTAGGCACCGGGGAGCTGTTTTTT. It codes for CASSLGRGILGTGELFF.

The CDR3 DNA reads as TGTGCCAGCAGCCCCCCTTATGCAGAAATGAACTATGGCTACACCTTC. Translating it yields CASSPPYAEMNYGYTF. V is TRBV7-2 and J is TRBJ1-2; D uncertain. The CDR3 has 16 amino acids. With 5 bases removed from V and 2 bases from J, the gap between germline ends came to 18 bases. The germline V gene encodes CDR1 SGHTA and CDR2 FQGNSA. Combining the CDR3 with reference TRBV7-2 and TRBJ1-2 gives the whole variable domain GAGVSQSPSNKVTEKGKDVELRCDPISGHTALYWYRQSLGQGLEFLIYFQGNSAPDKSGLPSDRFSAERTGGSVSTLTIQRTQQEDSAVYLCASSPPYAEMNYGYTFGSGTRLTVV.

The chain carries TRBV7-3 and TRBJ2-1; D is undetermined. The CDR3 loop spans 12 amino acids. The V end was cut by 5 bases, the J end by 7 bases, with 9 bases between. CDR1 SGHTA and CDR2 FQGTGA come from the germline V gene. The CDR3 protein is CASSLNLNEQFF. The CDR3, as DNA: TGTGCCAGCAGCCTAAACCTGAATGAGCAGTTCTTC.

The table lists this clone with a count of one. The junction does not match germline at one end; this may be a read error. The V call is TRBV30, the J call TRBJ2-3; D is tentatively TRBD1 or TRBD2 (8 bases each). Germline-derived CDR1 and CDR2 are GTSNPN and SVGIG (reference sequence). The length of the CDR3 is 15 residues. The CDR3 spells CAWSGAGGGLAGPRF. CDR3 nucleotides: TGTGCCTGGAGTGGGGCAGGGGGCGGCCTAGCGGGCCCGCGTTTT.

V usage is TRBV5-1 and J usage is TRBJ1-3, with D perhaps TRBD1 (5 bases). The CDR3 contains 15 residues. Germline V CDR1 and CDR2: SGHRS, YFSETQ. V was shortened by 2 bases and J by 8 bases, with 17 bases between the two germline ends. Written as DNA, the CDR3 is TGCGCCAGCAGCTTTGCAGGGTCAGAATCCGACACCATATATTTT. It translates to CASSFAGSESDTIYF.

CDR3 protein: CASSLSPWPDTQYF. The DNA of the CDR3 is TGTGCCAGCAGCTTATCCCCATGGCCGGATACGCAGTATTTT. This chain connects TRBV11-3 to TRBJ2-3; D not resolved. With 2 bases removed from V and 6 bases from J, the gap between germline ends came to 12 bases. CDR3 length: 14 amino acids. The germline gives CDR1 SGHNT, CDR2 YENEEA.

This chain links TRBV19 with TRBJ2-5, with D hard to call. This CDR3 is built from 15 residues. Per germline, CDR1 LNHDA and CDR2 SQIVND (reference sequence). With 5 bases removed from V and 5 bases from J, the gap between germline ends came to 18 bases. CDR3 protein: CASSLNLSPWETQYF. The CDR3 DNA follows: TGTGCCAGTAGTCTTAACCTCTCTCCGTGGGAGACCCAGTACTTC. Full variable domain (outside the CDR3, taken from reference TRBV19 and TRBJ2-5): DGGITQSPKYLFRKEGQNVTLSCEQNLNHDAMYWYRQDPGQGLRLIYYSQIVNDFQKGDIAEGYSVSREKKESFPLTVTSAQKNPTAFYLCASSLNLSPWETQYFGPGTRLLVL.

The chain has TRBV7-3 and TRBJ2-5, with D possibly being TRBD1 (5 bases). The CDR3 runs 14 residues. V was pared by 4 bases and J by 1 base, with 10 bases between. Per germline, CDR1 SGHTA and CDR2 FQGTGA. The CDR3, as DNA: TGTGCCAGCAGCTCGGACGACAGCCAAGAGACCCAGTACTTC. Translating it yields CASSSDDSQETQYF.

The J gene is TRBJ2-5, the V gene TRBV6-6; TRBD1 agrees at 10 bases. The CDR3 covers 15 residues. J was trimmed by 5 bases and V by 2 bases; bases with no gene match: 5. Germline V lookup: CDR1 MNHNY, CDR2 SVGAGI (reference sequence). DNA of the CDR3: TGTGCCAGCAGTTACGGACAGGGGGTTTTTGAGACCCAGTACTTC. Translating gives CASSYGQGVFETQYF.

The chain recombines TRBV10-3 with TRBJ2-7; 9 bases are a match to TRBD2. Germline V gene lookup returns CDR1 ENHRY and CDR2 SYGVKD. The CDR3 is 15 amino acids. The V gene end was trimmed by 6 bases and the J gene end by 7 bases; junction bases not matched to a gene: 13. The chain's CDR3 is CAISPHSGGPGEQYF. In DNA, the CDR3 is TGTGCCATCAGCCCCCATAGCGGGGGACCGGGGGAGCAGTACTTC.

The chain employs TRBV14 and TRBJ2-2; tentatively, D is TRBD1 (6 bases). Germline V CDR1 and CDR2: SGHDN, FVKESK. This CDR3 region has 18 residues. Trimming removed 0 bases from V and 7 bases from J, with 21 bases in between. Here the CDR3 reads CASSQERGNRAVGGELFF. The DNA for the CDR3 is TGTGCCAGCAGCCAAGAAAGAGGGAACAGGGCTGTTGGCGGGGAGCTGTTTTTT.

The V gene is TRBV28, the J gene TRBJ2-1; D perhaps matches TRBD2 (7 bases). Trimming removed 6 bases at V and 1 base at J, with 13 bases between. Looked up from germline, CDR1 is MDHEN and CDR2 is SYDVKM. CDR3 length: 15 amino acids. CDR3 in DNA: TGTGCCAGCAGACTACAGGGACTATCCTACAATGAGCAGTTCTTC. This codes for CASRLQGLSYNEQFF.

The chain has TRBV28 and TRBJ1-1, with D tentatively TRBD1 (6 bases). The CDR3 runs to 14 residues. With 3 bases removed from V and 11 bases from J, the gap between germline ends came to 19 bases. Germline CDR1 and CDR2: MDHEN and SYDVKM. The CDR3 reads CASSFYGARDNAFF. DNA for the CDR3: TGTGCCAGCAGTTTTTACGGGGCAAGGGACAACGCTTTCTTT.

The chain couples TRBV13 to TRBJ2-7; D possibly corresponds to TRBD1 (6 bases). Germline CDR1 PRHDT, CDR2 FYEKMQ (reference sequence). The CDR3 runs to 15 residues. Trimming shortened V by 4 bases and J by 3 bases, and 16 bases separated the two germline ends. CDR3 amino acids: CASSSPQGPSYEQYF. CDR3 DNA sequence: TGTGCCAGCAGCTCCCCACAGGGCCCAAGCTACGAGCAGTACTTC.

This sequence joins TRBV27 and TRBJ2-7, with D possibly being TRBD1 (6 bases). V was pared by 4 bases and J by 4 bases, with 17 bases between. The CDR3 has 15 residues. The germline V gene has CDR1 MNHEY and CDR2 SMNVEV (reference sequence). As DNA, the CDR3 is TGTGCCAGCAGTTGGAACAGGGTCCGGGGATACGAGCAGTACTTC. Protein product: CASSWNRVRGYEQYF.

The chain employs TRBV10-3 and TRBJ1-5, with 11 nucleotides matching TRBD1. The ends lost 8 bases at V and 6 bases at J; junction bases unmatched: 6. Germline V gene data show CDR1 as ENHRY and CDR2 as SYGVKD. CDR3 length: 14 residues. The CDR3 reads CAILGQGAGQPQHF. DNA of the CDR3: TGTGCCATCCTCGGACAGGGGGCTGGTCAGCCCCAGCATTTT.

V is TRBV6-1 and J is TRBJ2-7; 7 bases agree with TRBD2. This CDR3 is built from 15 residues. CDR1 MNHNS and CDR2 SASEGT come from the germline V gene. Trimming at V came to 6 bases and at J to 3 bases, leaving 11 bases not matched to a gene. The CDR3 reads CASSKGQREYYEQYF. The CDR3, as DNA: TGTGCCAGCAGCAAAGGGCAGCGGGAATACTACGAGCAGTACTTC.

This chain joins TRBV7-9 and TRBJ1-4; D is perhaps TRBD1 (6 bases). V was pared by 1 base and J by 2 bases, with 8 bases between. Germline CDR1 reads SEHNR; CDR2 reads FQNEAQ (reference sequence). CDR3 length: 15 amino acids. The CDR3 nucleotides are TGTGCCAGCAGCTTAGAAGGGGGGACTAATGAAAAACTGTTTTTT. Its translation: CASSLEGGTNEKLFF.

This chain connects TRBV27 to TRBJ2-5; D uncertain. The J call may be incorrect, as the DNA end agrees better with TRBJ2-7. Germline V gene sequence: CDR1 MNHEY, CDR2 SMNVEV (reference sequence). CDR3 length: 9 amino acids. The CDR3, as DNA: TGTGCCAGCATTGGCGAGCAGTACTTC. Translated: CASIGEQYF.

The chain links TRBV11-2 to TRBJ2-2; 8 bases match TRBD2. Trimming removed 1 base from V and 4 bases from J; junction bases left unmatched: 2. Germline V gene lookup returns CDR1 SGHAT and CDR2 FQNNGV. The length of the CDR3 is 15 residues. CDR3 DNA sequence: TGTGCCAGCAGCTTAGCGGGAGGGGTCACCGGGGAGCTGTTTTTT. Protein: CASSLAGGVTGELFF.

The chain is built from TRBV5-1 and TRBJ2-5, with D possibly being TRBD2 (5 bases). The germline CDR1 and CDR2 sequences are SGHRS and YFSETQ. The CDR3 length is 17 residues. Trimming removed 4 bases at V and 5 bases at J, with 24 bases between. The CDR3 nucleotides are TGCGCCAGCAGCATCCAAGCGGCGTTAGGAGGTCGGGAGACCCAGTACTTC. Translation: CASSIQAALGGRETQYF. Looking up the rest from reference TRBV5-1 and TRBJ2-5 gives the full variable domain: KAGVTQTPRYLIKTRGQQVTLSCSPISGHRSVSWYQQTPGQGLQFLFEYFSETQRNKGNFPGRFSGRQFSNSRSEMNVSTLELGDSALYLCASSIQAALGGRETQYFGPGTRLLVL.

This clone was detected only once. Its ends do not fully match the called genes, so a read error is possible. The V and J genes are TRBV7-7 and TRBJ2-2; TRBD1 aligns across 7 bases. CDR3 length: 15 residues. The germline V gene encodes CDR1 SSHAT and CDR2 FNYEAQ (reference sequence). The CDR3 DNA is TGTGCTAGCAGCCCGACACAGGGGCCCAGCGGGGAGCTGTTTTTT. It yields the protein CASSPTQGPSGELFF.

The chain combines TRBV10-3 with TRBJ2-5, with 11 bases aligning to TRBD2. CDR3 length: 14 amino acids. Germline V gene data show CDR1 as ENHRY and CDR2 as SYGVKD. V lost 3 bases to trimming and J lost 4 bases; unmatched junction nucleotides: 1. The CDR3 DNA reads as TGTGCCATCAGTGATAGCGGGGGGGGAGAGACCCAGTACTTC. Residues: CAISDSGGGETQYF.

This rearrangement joins TRBV19 to TRBJ2-1, with D hard to call. The germline V gene has CDR1 LNHDA and CDR2 SQIVND (reference sequence). The V gene lost 1 base and the J gene lost 5 bases, with 6 bases spanning the gap. The CDR3 extends over 13 amino acids. CDR3 region: CASSIGSHNEQFF. The CDR3 DNA reads as TGTGCCAGTAGTATAGGATCCCACAATGAGCAGTTCTTC.

This sequence joins TRBV4-3 and TRBJ2-7; D assignment may be TRBD1 or TRBD2 (5 bases each). V dropped 1 base and J dropped 7 bases, with 14 bases sitting between them. This CDR3 is 14 amino acids long. Germline CDR1 LGHNA, CDR2 YSLEER. CDR3 coding DNA: TGCGCCAGCAGCCAAGCCGGCGGGCAGGGTGAGCAGTACTTC. This translates into CASSQAGGQGEQYF.

V usage is TRBV5-1 and J usage is TRBJ2-3; 16 nucleotides match TRBD2. The germline V gene has CDR1 SGHRS and CDR2 YFSETQ. With V trimmed by 2 bases and J by 3 bases, 9 bases remained unmatched. This CDR3 spans 19 amino acids. The CDR3 nucleotides are TGCGCCAGCAGCTTCGCGGGACTAGCGGGAGGGGTGTGGACAGATACGCAGTATTTT. Its protein is CASSFAGLAGGVWTDTQYF. Variable domain in full (rest from reference TRBV5-1 and TRBJ2-3): KAGVTQTPRYLIKTRGQQVTLSCSPISGHRSVSWYQQTPGQGLQFLFEYFSETQRNKGNFPGRFSGRQFSNSRSEMNVSTLELGDSALYLCASSFAGLAGGVWTDTQYFGPGTRLTVL.

V usage is TRBV6-1 and J usage is TRBJ1-2; TRBD1 agrees at 8 bases. V gave up 4 bases and J gave up 1 base; unmatched junction bases: 11. Per germline, CDR1 MNHNS and CDR2 SASEGT. This CDR3 contains 17 residues. The CDR3 sequence: CASSATLQGDLNYGYTF. CDR3 sequence (DNA): TGTGCCAGCAGTGCCACACTACAGGGGGACCTTAACTATGGCTACACCTTC.